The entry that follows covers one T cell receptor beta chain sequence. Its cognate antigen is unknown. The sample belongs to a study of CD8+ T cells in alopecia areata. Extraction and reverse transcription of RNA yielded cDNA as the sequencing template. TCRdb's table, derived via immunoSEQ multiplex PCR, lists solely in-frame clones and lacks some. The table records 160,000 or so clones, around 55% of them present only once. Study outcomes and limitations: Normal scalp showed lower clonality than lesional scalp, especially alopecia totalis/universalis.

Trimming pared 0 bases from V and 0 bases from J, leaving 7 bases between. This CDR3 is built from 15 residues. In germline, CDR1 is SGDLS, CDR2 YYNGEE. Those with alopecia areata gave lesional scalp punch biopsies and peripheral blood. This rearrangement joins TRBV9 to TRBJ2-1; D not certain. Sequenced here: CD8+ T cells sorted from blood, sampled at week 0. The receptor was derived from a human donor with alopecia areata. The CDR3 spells CASSVGVNSYNEQFF. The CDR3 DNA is TGTGCCAGCAGCGTAGGTGTCAACTCCTACAATGAGCAGTTCTTC.